This T cell receptor (beta chain) was sequenced in a study of blood T cell repertoires in COVID-19. The overall study: Sources were T cells, B-cell-depleted T cells, or PBMCs; the material itself was cDNA or gDNA.

TCRdb's copy holds only in-frame clones and misses some; the assay was immunoSEQ multiplex PCR. The sample lists approximately 110,000 clones, around 76% occurring once. Germline CDR1 MNHEY, CDR2 SVGAGI. The CDR3 totals 16 residues. V shed 0 bases and J 4 bases; nucleotides not matched to a gene: 6. The sample holds one count of this clone. V gene TRBV6-5 combines with J gene TRBJ2-7; 10 positions match TRBD1. The source material was peripheral blood. The source is a woman in her seventies with acute or convalescent COVID-19. CDR3 region: CASSYSTGTGVYEQYF. For the CDR3, the DNA is TGTGCCAGCAGTTACTCAACCGGGACAGGGGTGTACGAGCAGTACTTC.